This TCR beta chain was identified during a study of shared clonotypes between healthy human individuals. The germline V gene has CDR1 SEHNR and CDR2 FQNEAQ (reference sequence). This CDR3 comprises 16 residues. The trim removed 5 bases at V and 3 bases at J, leaving 9 bases unmatched. Researchers ran the assay at a deep level. The sequenced material, unsorted PBMC DNA, was run on ten immunoSEQ deep assay plates. Using immunoSEQ multiplex PCR, the repertoire was profiled, and TCRdb retains in-frame clones only, with some absent. Seen here are fewer than 650,000 clones, 76% observed once, and the top ten hold 10% to 15%. The study used 83 million or so PBMCs per unsorted sample for genomic DNA.

This chain connects TRBV7-9 to TRBJ2-3, with 9 bases lining up with TRBD2. The clonotype comes from a woman in her forties in good health. Some clones in this sample may be carry-over from other donors' samples. The specimen sequenced was PBMCs. The CDR3 DNA reads TGTGCCAGCAGCCCCTTAGCGGGAGTAGTGACAGATACGCAGTATTTT. Amino acids: CASSPLAGVVTDTQYF.